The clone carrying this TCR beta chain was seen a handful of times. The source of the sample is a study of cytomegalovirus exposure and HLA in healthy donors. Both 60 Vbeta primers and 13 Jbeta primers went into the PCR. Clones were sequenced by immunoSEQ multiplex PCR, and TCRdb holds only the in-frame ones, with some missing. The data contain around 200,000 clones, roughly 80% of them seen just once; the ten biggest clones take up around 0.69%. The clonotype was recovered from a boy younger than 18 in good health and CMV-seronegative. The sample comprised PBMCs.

The CDR3 region has the DNA TGTGCCAGCAGCTTAGGACTTAGTAGCACGGATTACACACGGGATACGCAGTATTTT. It yields the protein CASSLGLSSTDYTRDTQYF. V gene TRBV13 combines with J gene TRBJ2-3; D gene uncertain. Between the trimmed V and J ends, which lost 0 bases and 6 bases, there was a span of 25 bases. The CDR3 runs to 19 residues. The germline V gene encodes CDR1 PRHDT and CDR2 FYEKMQ (reference sequence). Full variable domain (outside the CDR3, taken from reference TRBV13 and TRBJ2-3): AAGVIQSPRHLIKEKRETATLKCYPIPRHDTVYWYQQGPGQDPQFLISFYEKMQSDKGSIPDRFSAQQFSDYHSELNMSSLELGDSALYFCASSLGLSSTDYTRDTQYFGPGTRLTVL.